Described below is a single T cell receptor (beta chain) sequence and its context. Antigen unknown. This sample was taken from a study of T-cell reconstitution after alpha-beta-depleted transplantation in children. Study-wide findings and caveats: Counts and diversity of T cells one year after transplant came mostly from newly produced T cells.

Looked up from germline, CDR1 is DFQATT and CDR2 is SNEGSKA (reference sequence). V lost 1 base, J lost 0 bases, and 5 bases stayed unmatched. This CDR3 is 16 amino acids long. It was with unique molecular identifiers that the TCRbeta library was prepared. TCRdb re-analysed the PCR reads in MiXCR, keeping a single row per CDR3 protein. The profile shows some 830,000 distinct CDR3 sequences, under 20% of them singletons. The rearrangement uses TRBV20-1 and TRBJ2-2; 7 bases fit TRBD2. The sample consisted of PBMCs, mostly from graft donor cells, taken 360 days after TCRalphabeta/CD19-depleted stem cell transplant. The clonotype was recovered from a male patient aged 10 to 17 who had a stem cell transplant for acute lymphoblastic leukemia, so the T cells may come from the graft donor. DNA of the CDR3: TGCAGTGCTAGAGGAGGGAGGGCCGCGAACACCGGGGAGCTGTTTTTT. Residues: CSARGGRAANTGELFF.